The sequence of this T cell receptor beta chain was determined in a study of blood T cell repertoires in COVID-19. CDR3 length: 12 residues. The V segment lost 5 bases and the J segment 6 bases; nucleotides outside the gene matches: 0. This clone was counted a few times. Generated by immunoSEQ multiplex PCR, the TCRdb table keeps only in-frame clones and is missing some. The sample consists of some 300,000 clones, 88% of them appearing once. The gene calls are TRBV12-3 or TRBV12-4 and TRBJ2-2; 7 nucleotides match TRBD2. This sequence originates from a woman aged 30 to 39 who had recovered from COVID-19. Sequencing input: peripheral blood. CDR3: CASSTSAGELFF. CDR3 nucleotides: TGTGCCAGCAGTACTAGCGCCGGGGAGCTGTTTTTT.